This TCR beta chain was sequenced for a study of T cell changes during pregnancy in multiple sclerosis. Germline-derived CDR1 and CDR2 are SGHTS and YDEGEE. With 1 base removed from V and 11 bases from J, the gap between germline ends came to 18 bases. This CDR3 has 14 residues. The repertoire was sequenced with immunoSEQ multiplex PCR; TCRdb's copy has only in-frame clones and lacks some. In the table there are about 68,000 clones, 92% of which are singletons. The sample consisted of peripheral blood, taken in the second trimester of pregnancy. The clonotype originates from a female donor in good health, enrolled as a control in a pregnancy study. The rearrangement links TRBV5-8 to TRBJ1-2; D ambiguous. The CDR3: CASSLSGSLLKYTF. CDR3 in DNA: TGTGCCAGCAGCTTGAGCGGATCCCTATTGAAGTACACCTTC.